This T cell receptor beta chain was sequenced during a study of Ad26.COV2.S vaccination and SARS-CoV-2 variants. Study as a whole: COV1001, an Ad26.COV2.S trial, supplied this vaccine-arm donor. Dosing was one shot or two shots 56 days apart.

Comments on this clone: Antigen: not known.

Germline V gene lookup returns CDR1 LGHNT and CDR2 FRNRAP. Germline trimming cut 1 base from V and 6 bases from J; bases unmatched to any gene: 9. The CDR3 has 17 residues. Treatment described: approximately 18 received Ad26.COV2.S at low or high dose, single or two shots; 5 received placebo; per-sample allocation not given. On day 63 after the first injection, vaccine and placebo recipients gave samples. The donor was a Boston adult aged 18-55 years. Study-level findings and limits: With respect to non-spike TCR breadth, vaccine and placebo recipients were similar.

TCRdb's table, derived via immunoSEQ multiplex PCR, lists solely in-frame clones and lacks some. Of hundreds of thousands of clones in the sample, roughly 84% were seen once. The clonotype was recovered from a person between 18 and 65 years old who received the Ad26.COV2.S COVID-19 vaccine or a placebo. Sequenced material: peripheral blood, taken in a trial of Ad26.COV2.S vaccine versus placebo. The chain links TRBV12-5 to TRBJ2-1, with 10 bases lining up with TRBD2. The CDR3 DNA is TGTGCTAGTGGTTTGGACCAGCGGGGGGGCCTTCCCAATGAGCAGTTCTTC. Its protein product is CASGLDQRGGLPNEQFF.